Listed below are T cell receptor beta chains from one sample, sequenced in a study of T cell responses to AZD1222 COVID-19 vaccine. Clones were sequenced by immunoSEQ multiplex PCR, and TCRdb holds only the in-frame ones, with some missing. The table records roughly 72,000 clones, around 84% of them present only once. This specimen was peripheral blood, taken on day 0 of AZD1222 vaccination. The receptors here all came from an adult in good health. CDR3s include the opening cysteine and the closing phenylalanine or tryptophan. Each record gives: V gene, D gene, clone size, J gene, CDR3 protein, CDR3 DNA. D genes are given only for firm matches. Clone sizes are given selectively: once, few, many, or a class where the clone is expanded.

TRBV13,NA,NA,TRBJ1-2,CASSLSGENYGYTF,TGTGCCAGCAGCTTATCAGGGGAGAACTATGGCTACACCTTC
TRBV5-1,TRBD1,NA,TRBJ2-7,CASRASGTGPYEQYF,TGCGCCAGCAGAGCCTCCGGGACAGGGCCTTACGAGCAGTACTTC
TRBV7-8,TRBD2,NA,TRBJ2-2,CASSFGTSGRPNTGELFF,TGTGCCAGCAGCTTTGGGACTAGCGGGAGGCCTAACACCGGGGAGCTGTTTTTT
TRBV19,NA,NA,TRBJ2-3,CASSMASDTQYF,TGTGCCAGTAGTATGGCGTCAGATACGCAGTATTTT
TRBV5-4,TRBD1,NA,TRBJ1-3,CASSLAGGAGNTIYF,TGTGCCAGCAGCTTAGCAGGGGGCGCCGGAAACACCATATATTTT
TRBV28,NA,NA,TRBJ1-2,CASGNSPPGTYGYTF,TGTGCCAGCGGGAATTCCCCCCCGGGGACATATGGCTACACCTTC
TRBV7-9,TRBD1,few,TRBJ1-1,CASSLPGQGDTEAFF,TGTGCCAGCAGTCTCCCAGGACAGGGTGACACTGAAGCTTTCTTT
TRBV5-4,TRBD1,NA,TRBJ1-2,CASSLPGTGGWYTF,TGTGCCAGCAGCTTACCTGGGACAGGGGGGTGGTACACCTTC
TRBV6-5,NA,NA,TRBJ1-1,CASSYSGQGDTEAFF,TGTGCCAGCAGTTACTCAGGGCAGGGTGACACTGAAGCTTTCTTT
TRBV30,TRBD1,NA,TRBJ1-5,CAWSNDRGQRPQHF,TGTGCCTGGAGTAATGACAGGGGGCAAAGGCCCCAGCATTTT
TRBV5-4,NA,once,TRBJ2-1,CASSFSGNYNEQFF,TGTGCCAGCAGCTTTTCAGGAAACTACAATGAGCAGTTCTTC
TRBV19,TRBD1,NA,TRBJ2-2,CASSSKGATTGELFF,TGTGCCAGTAGCAGTAAGGGGGCGACCACCGGGGAGCTGTTTTTT
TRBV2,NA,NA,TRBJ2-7,CASWQGGTYEQYF,TGTGCCAGCTGGCAGGGGGGCACCTACGAGCAGTACTTC
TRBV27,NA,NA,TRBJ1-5,CASSLQGINQPQHF,TGTGCCAGCAGTCTACAGGGAATCAATCAGCCCCAGCATTTT
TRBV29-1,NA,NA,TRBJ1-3,CSVTAGGNTIYF,TGCAGCGTTACGGCTGGAGGAAACACCATATATTTT
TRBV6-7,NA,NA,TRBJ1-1,CASSYSFCLMGGTEAFF,TGTGCCAGCAGTTACTCGTTTTGTCTCATGGGAGGGACTGAAGCTTTCTTT
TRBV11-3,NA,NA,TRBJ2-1,CASSLRAGDHEQFF,TGTGCCAGCAGCTTAAGGGCAGGGGATCATGAGCAGTTCTTC
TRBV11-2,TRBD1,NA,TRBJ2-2,CASSLPGTGYTGELFF,TGTGCCAGCAGCCTTCCCGGGACAGGGTACACCGGGGAGCTGTTTTTT
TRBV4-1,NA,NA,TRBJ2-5,CASSYAETQYF,TGCGCCAGCAGTTATGCGGAGACCCAGTACTTC
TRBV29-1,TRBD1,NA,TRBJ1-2,CSVEEGQGASAYTF,TGCAGCGTTGAGGAAGGACAGGGGGCATCGGCCTACACCTTC
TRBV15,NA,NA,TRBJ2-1,CATSRDPIQGGSYNEQFF,TGTGCCACCAGCAGAGATCCCATACAGGGGGGGTCCTACAATGAGCAGTTCTTC
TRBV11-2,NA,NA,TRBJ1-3,CASSRRLRDTSSGNTIYF,TGTGCCAGCAGCCGCAGACTGAGGGACACGAGCTCTGGAAACACCATATATTTT